The present TCR beta chain was sequenced within a study of tumor and adjacent non-tumor tissue in lung cancer. Study background: The patients, around 9 men and 4 or 5 women, were about 30 to 85 with stage I to III disease. Findings of the study overall: Shorter survival was associated with higher TCR diversity in tumors.

A note on this clonotype: As yet, its antigen is unknown. The junction and the germline gene differ at one end; a read error may be behind it.

The library came from three nested PCR rounds adapted from ARM-PCR protocols. TCRdb itself ran the multiplex PCR reads through MiXCR, one entry per CDR3 protein. The sample records about 110,000 distinct CDR3 sequences, roughly three fifths being singletons. No cell sorting was done before RNA was extracted from the tissue. This non-tumor lung sample came from over 3 cm beyond the tumor edge. The CDR3 is 18 residues long. The V gene's germline CDR1 is MGHRA and CDR2 YSYEKL. The chain is built from TRBV4-1 and TRBJ1-5; TRBD1 matches 9 bases. This receptor was identified in a man aged 55-75 years with non-small cell lung cancer. The sequenced sample consisted of distant non-tumor lung tissue. CDR3 DNA sequence: TGCGCCAGCAGCCAAACCGGGACAGGGCGTGGTGGCAATCAGCCACAGCATTTT. It yields the protein CASSQTGTGRGGNQPQHF.